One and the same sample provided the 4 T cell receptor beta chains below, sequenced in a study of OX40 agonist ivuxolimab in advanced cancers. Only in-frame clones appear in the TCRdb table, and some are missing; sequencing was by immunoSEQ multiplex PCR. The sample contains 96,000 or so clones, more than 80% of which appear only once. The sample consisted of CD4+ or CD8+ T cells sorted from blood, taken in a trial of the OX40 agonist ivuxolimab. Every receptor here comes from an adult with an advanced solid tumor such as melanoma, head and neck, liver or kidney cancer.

CDR3 region: CASSRAGTTDTQYF. Here the CDR3 DNA reads TGTGCCAGCAGCCGTGCGGGGACCACAGATACGCAGTATTTT. The V and J genes are TRBV4-2 and TRBJ2-3; TRBD2 might be the D (6 bases). With 4 bases removed from V and 2 bases from J, the gap between germline ends came to 10 bases. This CDR3 is 14 amino acids long. Germline CDR1 reads LGHNA; CDR2 reads YNFKEQ.

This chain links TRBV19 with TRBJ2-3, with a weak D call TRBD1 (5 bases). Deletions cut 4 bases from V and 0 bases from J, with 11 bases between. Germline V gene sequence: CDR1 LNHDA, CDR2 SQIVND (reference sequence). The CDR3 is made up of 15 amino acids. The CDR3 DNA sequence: TGTGCCAGTAGTAGGGCCAAGGGGAGCACAGATACGCAGTATTTT. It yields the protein CASSRAKGSTDTQYF.

CDR3 sequence: CASSVGSITAYEQYF. The CDR3 nucleotides are TGTGCCAGCAGCGTAGGGAGTATCACGGCCTACGAGCAGTACTTC. The chain employs TRBV9 and TRBJ2-7; D unresolved. The CDR3 has 15 amino acids. The V end lost 0 bases, the J end lost 2 bases, and 12 bases lay between the germline ends. The germline CDR1 and CDR2 sequences are SGDLS and YYNGEE.

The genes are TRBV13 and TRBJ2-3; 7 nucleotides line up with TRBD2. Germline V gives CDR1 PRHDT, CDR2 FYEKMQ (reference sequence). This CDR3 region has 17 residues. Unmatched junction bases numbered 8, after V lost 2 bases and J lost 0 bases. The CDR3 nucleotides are TGTGCCAGCAGCTTAAACCTAGCGGAGACTAGCACAGATACGCAGTATTTT. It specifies CASSLNLAETSTDTQYF. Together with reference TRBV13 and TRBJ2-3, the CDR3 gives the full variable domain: AAGVIQSPRHLIKEKRETATLKCYPIPRHDTVYWYQQGPGQDPQFLISFYEKMQSDKGSIPDRFSAQQFSDYHSELNMSSLELGDSALYFCASSLNLAETSTDTQYFGPGTRLTVL.